This T cell receptor (beta chain) was profiled in a study of CD8+CD57+ T cells in acquired aplastic anemia. CD8+CD57+ cell expansion, shown by flow cytometry, had occurred in the patients selected for sequencing. Researchers used genomic DNA as the template to profile TCR beta VDJ and CDR3. A single record per CDR3 protein comes from TCRdb applying MiXCR to the reads. The table has under 500,000 distinct CDR3 sequences, 25% to 40% seen once. The germline CDR1 and CDR2 sequences are SGHAT and FQNNGV. CDR3 size: 15 residues. V lost 5 bases to trimming and J lost 9 bases; unmatched junction nucleotides: 7.

The TCR sequence derives from a human donor with aplastic anemia. The J gene is TRBJ2-1, the V gene TRBV11-2; 13 bases agree with TRBD2. Sequencing used sorted CD4+, CD8+, or CD8+CD57+ T cells (not recorded which) from PBMCs. The CDR3 region is CASSPTRTSGSEQFF. CDR3 coding DNA: TGTGCCAGCAGCCCGACCCGGACTAGCGGGAGTGAGCAGTTCTTC.